Below are 2 T cell receptor beta chains sequenced from a single sample in a study of T-cell reconstitution after alpha-beta-depleted transplantation in children. Using unique molecular identifiers, the investigators prepared the TCRbeta library. TCRdb re-derived calls from the PCR reads in MiXCR, one entry per CDR3 protein. The sample shows almost 500,000 distinct CDR3 sequences, around an eighth of them seen only once. The source material was PBMCs from the stem cell graft donor, sampled from the stem cell graft. These receptors all come from a human donor who donated a stem cell graft to a child with combined immunodeficiency.

This clonotype was detected many times. The chain joins TRBV2 to TRBJ2-1, with TRBD1 identical over 8 bases. The V gene end was trimmed by 6 bases and the J gene end by 14 bases; junction bases not matched to a gene: 6. This CDR3 comprises 11 residues. The germline V gene encodes CDR1 SNHLY and CDR2 FYNNEI. Here the CDR3 DNA reads TGTGCCAGCAGGTCCAGACAGGGGAAGTTCTTC. As protein: CASRSRQGKFF.

This clonotype has ten or more counts. The CDR3 loop reads CASSSAVQGRRDADTQYF. As DNA, the CDR3 is TGTGCCAGCAGCTCGGCTGTACAGGGACGCCGTGACGCAGATACGCAGTATTTT. This chain uses TRBV6-2 or TRBV6-3 with TRBJ2-3; D might be TRBD1 (6 bases). With 6 bases removed from V and 4 bases from J, the gap between germline ends came to 26 bases. The CDR3 is 18 residues long. The germline V gene encodes CDR1 MNHEY and CDR2 SVGEGT.